This TCR beta chain was sequenced during a study of beta chain features in type 1 diabetes. Reverse transcribing all isolated RNA meant expressed TCRB transcripts were sequenced. Clones were read by immunoSEQ multiplex PCR, and TCRdb kept only the in-frame ones, dropping some. The sample holds just over 600,000 clones; roughly 16% are singletons and the top ten take around 0.095%. Of note for this clone: Its specificity is not known.

Study outcomes and limitations: Insertions at VDJ junctions were less frequent in type 1 diabetes patients. These patients also deleted more nucleotides at the same junctions.

CD45RO/CCR7/CD25/CD127/CD95/CD27 separated CD4+ naive, central memory, regulatory and stem cell-like memory cells by sorting. Sorted populations all had greater than 95% purity. Germline V lookup: CDR1 SGHRS, CDR2 YFSETQ. The CDR3 loop spans 15 amino acids. The ends were cut back, 2 bases at V and 3 bases at J, with 13 bases in the middle. The sequence was collected from a man between 18 and 29 years old in good health. This chain uses TRBV5-1 with TRBJ2-3; D might be TRBD2 (7 bases). Sequenced sample: naive CD4+ T cells from blood. The CDR3 coding sequence is TGCGCCAGCAGCTTAGCAGGGGAGGGGACAGATACGCAGTATTTT. Translation gives CASSLAGEGTDTQYF.